These 4 T cell receptor beta chains came from one sample sequenced in a study of blood T cell repertoires in COVID-19. Repertoires were generated with immunoSEQ multiplex PCR, while TCRdb's copy carries only in-frame clones and drops some. Of 200,000 or so clones in the sample, approximately 80% were seen once. Sequenced: peripheral blood. The receptor source for this set is a human donor with acute or convalescent COVID-19. The donor label of this sample is uncertain.

The V call is TRBV5-1, the J call TRBJ1-1, with D tentatively TRBD1 (5 bases). This CDR3 spans 15 amino acids. V lost 0 bases and J 7 bases, leaving 16 bases between the germline ends. Germline assignment: CDR1 SGHRS and CDR2 YFSETQ. CDR3 sequence reads: CASSLGSGGGLEAFF. Here the CDR3 DNA reads TGCGCCAGCAGCTTGGGTTCAGGCGGGGGACTTGAAGCTTTCTTT.

A few counts support this clone. One end of the junction does not line up with germline, which may come from a read error. The chain employs TRBV3-1 (or the pseudogene TRBV3-2) and TRBJ1-4; 7 positions match TRBD1. The germline gives CDR1 LGHDT, CDR2 YNNKEL (reference sequence). This CDR3 spans 14 amino acids. CDR3 sequence reads: CATYKQSGRDSRDF. DNA of the CDR3: TGTGCCACCTATAAACAGTCGGGCCGGGACAGCCGAGATTTT.

V is TRBV7-2 and J is TRBJ2-1; D possibly corresponds to TRBD1 (6 bases). The CDR3 spans 15 residues. The germline V gene has CDR1 SGHTA and CDR2 FQGNSA. Deletions cut 1 base from V and 3 bases from J, with 10 bases between. CDR3 coding DNA: TGTGCCAGCAGCTTAGGACCACAGGGCTACAATGAGCAGTTCTTC. Translating it yields CASSLGPQGYNEQFF.

The chain employs TRBV18 and TRBJ2-7; TRBD1 aligns across 7 bases. Trimming at V came to 5 bases and at J to 4 bases, leaving 8 bases not matched to a gene. Germline loops: CDR1 KGHSH, CDR2 LQKENI. The CDR3 loop spans 14 amino acids. The CDR3 sequence is CASSSDRVRYEQYF. The DNA of the CDR3 is TGTGCCAGCTCATCCGACAGGGTTAGGTACGAGCAGTACTTC.